This passage covers 27 T cell receptor beta chains from one sample sequenced in a study of blood T cell repertoires in COVID-19. Measured with immunoSEQ multiplex PCR; TCRdb has only the in-frame clones, and not every one. The sample contains about 300,000 clones, about 85% of which appear only once. The sample comprised PBMCs or T cells enriched from blood (not recorded which). Receptors originate from a woman aged 45-65 years who had recovered from COVID-19.

V is TRBV20-1 and J is TRBJ1-2; 8 bases map to TRBD1. Germline CDR1 reads DFQATT; CDR2 reads SNEGSKA (reference sequence). There are 15 residues in the CDR3. The V and J ends lost 3 bases and 4 bases, in that order; junction bases with no gene match: 10. CDR3 sequence reads: CSASDEQGGGYGYTF. Written as DNA, the CDR3 is TGCAGTGCTAGTGATGAACAGGGGGGAGGCTATGGCTACACCTTC.

This clone has only one observation. The CDR3 spells CASSQLLDSRNEKLFF. For the CDR3, the DNA is TGTGCCAGCAGCCAATTATTGGACAGCCGTAATGAAAAACTGTTTTTT. The chain uses TRBV3-1 (or the pseudogene TRBV3-2) and TRBJ1-4, with D perhaps matching TRBD1 (6 bases). V was cut by 2 bases and J by 4 bases, with 14 bases left in between. CDR3 length: 16 residues. CDR1 and CDR2 (germline): LGHDT, YNNKEL (reference sequence).

CDR3 nucleotides: TGCGCCAGCAGCTTGGGTAGCGGGGGGATCCAAGAGACCCAGTACTTC. Protein sequence: CASSLGSGGIQETQYF. The V and J genes are TRBV5-1 and TRBJ2-5; 10 bases map to TRBD2. V trimming: 0 bases; J trimming: 1 base; junction bases outside the gene matches: 3. Germline V lookup: CDR1 SGHRS, CDR2 YFSETQ. The CDR3 loop spans 16 amino acids.

The chain couples TRBV11-2 to TRBJ2-1; 7 bases map to TRBD2. Germline CDR1 is SGHAT and CDR2 is FQNNGV. J lost 8 bases, V lost 1 base, and 2 bases had no gene match. The CDR3 runs 13 residues. CDR3 loop: CASSLGTSHEQFF. The DNA of the CDR3 is TGTGCCAGCAGCTTAGGGACTAGTCATGAGCAGTTCTTC.

V gene TRBV4-2 combines with J gene TRBJ2-7; D is perhaps TRBD1 (6 bases). The germline CDR1 and CDR2 sequences are LGHNA and YNFKEQ. The ends were cut back, 4 bases at V and 0 bases at J, with 19 bases in the middle. CDR3 length: 17 amino acids. Written as DNA, the CDR3 is TGTGCCAGCAGCCTCCGTCAAGAACAGGGAAACTCCTACGAGCAGTACTTC. Amino acids: CASSLRQEQGNSYEQYF.

This sequence joins TRBV6-2 or TRBV6-3 and TRBJ2-7; 15 nucleotides line up with TRBD2. With 2 bases clipped from V and 5 bases from J, the junction kept 10 bases outside the gene matches. Per the germline V gene, CDR1 is MNHEY and CDR2 is SVGEGT. There are 18 residues in the CDR3. The CDR3 nucleotides read TGTGCCAGCAGTTACCCTCGGACTAGCGGGAGGGCCGGTGACGAGCAGTACTTC. This sequence encodes CASSYPRTSGRAGDEQYF.

Of note for this clone: This may come from a read error, since a much larger clone is one base off. V is TRBV5-4 and J is TRBJ1-1; D might be TRBD1 (5 bases). The CDR3 consists of 12 residues. Trimming cost V 4 bases and J 1 base, with 5 bases left between them. Germline lookup yields CDR1 SGHNT and CDR2 YYREEE (reference sequence). CDR3 sequence reads: CASSTGNTEAFF. DNA for the CDR3: TGTGCCAGCAGCACAGGGAACACTGAAGCTTTCTTT.

J is TRBJ2-2 and V is TRBV4-1; possibly TRBD2 for D (6 bases). Trimming removed 4 bases from V and 5 bases from J, with 11 bases in between. The CDR3 loop spans 14 amino acids. Germline lookup yields CDR1 MGHRA and CDR2 YSYEKL. The CDR3 region has the DNA TGCGCCAGCAGCCGAATCGGAGGGACCGGGGAGCTGTTTTTT. Translated, it gives CASSRIGGTGELFF.

This chain links TRBV12-3 or TRBV12-4 with TRBJ1-2, with D unresolved. This CDR3 has 13 residues. The V end was cut by 6 bases, the J end by 6 bases, with 14 bases between. CDR3 residues: CASSHSGGDGYTF. The CDR3 region has the DNA TGTGCCAGCAGCCACTCCGGAGGCGATGGCTACACCTTC.

The chain uses TRBV7-8 and TRBJ2-7, with a weak D call TRBD1 (6 bases). There are 15 residues in the CDR3. The V gene lost 1 base and the J gene lost 2 bases, with 12 bases spanning the gap. Germline-derived CDR1 and CDR2 are SGHVS and FQNEAQ. CDR3 DNA sequence: TGTGCCAGCAGCTTAGTGGCAGGGGTGCCCTACGAGCAGTACTTC. It specifies CASSLVAGVPYEQYF.

The chain's CDR3 is CASSLCPVGEGGQGVNEKLFF. The CDR3 DNA reads TGCGCCAGCAGCTTGTGCCCTGTAGGCGAAGGGGGACAGGGGGTTAATGAAAAACTGTTTTTT. The V call is TRBV5-1, the J call TRBJ1-4; TRBD1 matches 11 bases. The CDR3 consists of 21 residues. V gave up 1 base and J gave up 4 bases; unmatched junction bases: 18. Germline V CDR1 and CDR2: SGHRS, YFSETQ.

This clone was seen a single time. V and J are TRBV28 and TRBJ2-4; TRBD2 agrees at 7 bases. CDR3 length equals 13 residues. Germline CDR1 is MDHEN and CDR2 is SYDVKM. Trimming at V came to 11 bases and at J to 4 bases, leaving 8 bases not matched to a gene. DNA for the CDR3: TGTGCCGTCAGGTCGGGGGGAAAAAACATTCAGTACTTC. Translation: CAVRSGGKNIQYF.

This sequence joins TRBV3-1 (or the pseudogene TRBV3-2) and TRBJ2-7, with 7 bases aligning to TRBD1. V dropped 3 bases and J dropped 3; count of bases not matched to a gene: 8. This CDR3 comprises 15 residues. Germline loops: CDR1 LGHDT, CDR2 YNNKEL (reference sequence). The CDR3 loop reads CASSHGAGGNYEQYF. The CDR3 nucleotides are TGTGCCAGCAGCCACGGGGCAGGGGGAAACTACGAGCAGTACTTC.

V and J are TRBV18 and TRBJ1-6, with D maybe TRBD1 (6 bases). The ends were cut back, 6 bases at V and 5 bases at J, with 17 bases in the middle. CDR1 and CDR2 (germline): KGHSH, LQKENI. The length of the CDR3 is 16 residues. The CDR3 DNA reads as TGTGCCAGCTCCTACCACCCTGACAGGAATAATTCACCCCTCCACTTT. It translates to CASSYHPDRNNSPLHF.

The CDR3 spells CATRQGYEQYF. CDR3 DNA: TGTGCCACCCGACAGGGGTACGAGCAGTACTTC. The V gene is TRBV6-5, the J gene TRBJ2-7; TRBD1 matches 8 bases. The CDR3 is made up of 11 amino acids. Germline trimming cut 10 bases from V and 4 bases from J; bases unmatched to any gene: 3. In germline, CDR1 is MNHEY, CDR2 SVGAGI.

The chain couples TRBV7-8 to TRBJ2-5, with 10 bases that match TRBD2. The CDR3 is made up of 17 amino acids. The V gene's germline CDR1 is SGHVS and CDR2 FQNEAQ. J lost 0 bases, V lost 0 bases, and 4 bases had no gene match. The DNA for the CDR3 is TGTGCCAGCAGCTTAGCGCTAGCGGGGGATAACCAAGAGACCCAGTACTTC. It is translated as CASSLALAGDNQETQYF.

The V and J genes are TRBV23-1 and TRBJ1-2, with TRBD1 as a possible D gene (6 bases). Being an ORF, TRBV23-1 has a function that is uncertain. CDR3 length: 16 residues. V dropped 2 bases and J dropped 5 bases, with 18 bases sitting between them. CDR3 in DNA: TGCGCCAGCAGTCAACAAGCTAGGGGGAAGACGTATGGCTACACCTTC. Its protein product is CASSQQARGKTYGYTF.

This chain uses TRBV5-5 with TRBJ1-5; D uncertain. V was cut by 3 bases and J by 6 bases, with 16 bases left in between. Germline V gene sequence: CDR1 SGHKS, CDR2 YYEKEE (reference sequence). The CDR3 is 15 residues long. CDR3 coding DNA: TGTGCCAGCAGCTACGAGGTAACTATAGTTCAGCCCCAGCATTTT. It is translated as CASSYEVTIVQPQHF.

This chain joins TRBV19 and TRBJ1-2, with a weak D call TRBD1 (6 bases). Germline loops: CDR1 LNHDA, CDR2 SQIVND (reference sequence). The CDR3 runs 13 residues. Deletions cut 5 bases from V and 7 bases from J, with 14 bases between. The CDR3 loop reads CASSPRGIRGYTF. As DNA, the CDR3 is TGTGCCAGTAGTCCAAGGGGGATCCGTGGCTACACCTTC.

The chain carries TRBV10-3 and TRBJ2-7; maybe TRBD2 (6 bases). CDR1 and CDR2 (germline): ENHRY, SYGVKD. The CDR3 consists of 15 residues. V was trimmed by 5 bases and J by 2 bases, leaving 16 bases between them. CDR3 DNA: TGTGCCATCAGTTGGACCGGGACGGGGGCCTACGAGCAGTACTTC. It specifies CAISWTGTGAYEQYF.

V gene TRBV2 combines with J gene TRBJ1-5; weak D call: TRBD1 (6 bases). The germline CDR1 and CDR2 sequences are SNHLY and FYNNEI. V lost 3 bases to trimming and J lost 2 bases, with 11 bases between them. There are 15 residues in the CDR3. CDR3 in DNA: TGTGCCAGCAGTGACGGGACACCCGGCAATCAGCCCCAGCATTTT. Protein: CASSDGTPGNQPQHF.

There are a few counts of this clone. The V call is TRBV19, the J call TRBJ2-2; TRBD1 might be the D (6 bases). Trimming stripped 7 bases from V and 4 bases from J, with 16 bases between. CDR3 size: 15 residues. Looked up from germline, CDR1 is LNHDA and CDR2 is SQIVND (reference sequence). The CDR3 protein is CASTDGRRGTGELFF. The DNA for the CDR3 is TGTGCCAGTACTGACGGCCGCAGGGGCACCGGGGAGCTGTTTTTT.

V and J are TRBV19 and TRBJ1-1; possible D gene TRBD1, 5 bases. Looked up from germline, CDR1 is LNHDA and CDR2 is SQIVND (reference sequence). The CDR3 extends over 15 amino acids. V was trimmed by 1 base and J by 3 bases, leaving 12 bases between them. CDR3 coding DNA: TGTGCCAGTAGTATAGGCGGGGGAGAGGACACTGAAGCTTTCTTT. Residues: CASSIGGGEDTEAFF.

CDR3 nucleotide sequence: TGTGCCAGTAAGCCAGCGGGGAACCCAGATACGCAGTATTTT. Its protein is CASKPAGNPDTQYF. The chain carries TRBV19 and TRBJ2-3; 7 nucleotides agree with TRBD2. The trim removed 7 bases at V and 4 bases at J, leaving 8 bases unmatched. Germline CDR1 LNHDA, CDR2 SQIVND (reference sequence). This CDR3 has 14 residues. Based on the CDR3 plus reference TRBV19 and TRBJ2-3, the full variable domain is DGGITQSPKYLFRKEGQNVTLSCEQNLNHDAMYWYRQDPGQGLRLIYYSQIVNDFQKGDIAEGYSVSREKKESFPLTVTSAQKNPTAFYLCASKPAGNPDTQYFGPGTRLTVL.

The genes are TRBV11-3 and TRBJ2-2; 8 bases are a match to TRBD1. CDR1 SGHNT and CDR2 YENEEA come from the germline V gene. CDR3 length: 15 amino acids. Trimming removed 4 bases from V and 4 bases from J; junction bases left unmatched: 5. This CDR3 reads CASSSQGASTGELFF. For the CDR3, the DNA is TGTGCCAGCAGCTCCCAGGGGGCGAGCACCGGGGAGCTGTTTTTT.

The chain carries TRBV10-3 and TRBJ2-3; 10 bases fit TRBD1. With 6 bases clipped from V and 6 bases from J, the junction kept 9 bases outside the gene matches. The germline CDR1 and CDR2 sequences are ENHRY and SYGVKD. This CDR3 contains 15 residues. The CDR3: CAIRDRTGGDDTQYF. CDR3 coding DNA: TGTGCCATCAGGGACCGGACAGGGGGGGATGATACGCAGTATTTT.

This chain uses TRBV6-2 or TRBV6-3 with TRBJ2-4; maybe TRBD2 (5 bases). The CDR3 totals 15 residues. The germline CDR1 and CDR2 sequences are MNHEY and SVGEGT. V was clipped by 7 bases and J by 1 base, with 14 bases between them. The chain's CDR3 is CASTPRGMAKNIQYF. The CDR3 DNA is TGTGCCAGCACCCCCCGGGGTATGGCCAAAAACATTCAGTACTTC.